This record concerns one T cell receptor (beta chain) sequence. These data originate in a study of shared clonotypes between healthy human individuals. In the study overall: Used for every donor were three CD4 naive, three CD4 memory, two CD8 naive and one CD8 memory plate.

The protocol was immunoSEQ multiplex PCR, while the TCRdb copy is restricted to in-frame clones and leaves out a portion. The sample has approximately 600,000 clones, about 95% seen once. CD8 cells classed as naive were CD45RO-negative and positively selected for CCR7, excluding terminally differentiated effector memory CD45RA+ cells. Looked up from germline, CDR1 is MDHEN and CDR2 is SYDVKM. This CDR3 contains 14 residues. Trimming removed 2 bases from V and 2 bases from J, with 10 bases in between. V and J are TRBV28 and TRBJ2-7; D is possibly TRBD2 (5 bases). The receptor was isolated from a woman aged 30 to 39 in good health. Sequenced: naive CD8+ T cells sorted from blood. CDR3 sequence (DNA): TGTGCCAGCAGTTTAGTGGGAGAGGCCTACGAGCAGTACTTC. It yields the protein CASSLVGEAYEQYF.